This T cell receptor (beta chain) was recovered during a study of regulatory T cells in long-lasting Graves disease. Sample time point: persistent/refractory GD, antithyroid drugs over 5 years with positive TRAb. PBMC-extracted RNA yielded the TCR library. This clonotype was seen ten or more times. Germline V lookup: CDR1 SNHLY, CDR2 FYNNEI. The CDR3 extends over 11 amino acids. The trim removed 6 bases at V and 7 bases at J, leaving 2 bases unmatched. Libraries of TCR beta came from iRepertoire HTBI primers plus Arm-PCR of CDR3 regions. TCRdb recomputed calls from the multiplex PCR reads with MiXCR, one row per CDR3 protein. The table lists a few hundred thousand distinct CDR3 sequences, 20% to 25% of them singletons.

The input for sequencing was peripheral blood mononuclear cells (PBMCs), taken when the disease was refractory, from a patient treated with antithyroid drugs. This chain connects TRBV2 to TRBJ1-1; 7 bases are shared with TRBD1. This receptor was taken from a female donor with Graves disease. CDR3 nucleotides: TGTGCCAGCAGGGGACAGAGTGAAGCTTTCTTT. Encoded protein: CASRGQSEAFF.